This T cell receptor beta chain is from a study of T-cell reconstitution after alpha-beta-depleted transplantation in children. Whole-study results and caveats: It was newly produced T cells that mostly accounted for T-cell counts and diversity one year after transplant.

Unique molecular identifiers tagged the TCRbeta library. TCRdb used MiXCR to reprocess the PCR reads, holding one entry per CDR3 protein. The sample carries approximately 400,000 distinct CDR3 sequences, around 15% recorded once. On this clonotype itself: Its matching antigen is unknown.

V lost 1 base to trimming and J lost 7 bases; unmatched junction nucleotides: 7. This CDR3 comprises 16 residues. The source of this sequence is a boy less than two years old who had a stem cell transplant for Wiskott-Aldrich syndrome, so the T cells may come from the graft donor. The rearrangement uses TRBV12-3 or TRBV12-4 and TRBJ2-1, with 10 bases lining up with TRBD1. The sample consisted of PBMCs, mostly from graft donor cells, taken 360 days after TCRalphabeta/CD19-depleted stem cell transplant. The CDR3 sequence is CASSLEWDRGGNEQFF. CDR3 nucleotide sequence: TGTGCCAGCAGTTTAGAGTGGGACAGGGGTGGAAATGAGCAGTTCTTC.